This passage covers 18 T cell receptor beta chains from one sample sequenced in a study of neoadjuvant anti-PD-1 for oral cavity cancer. Libraries were prepared by immunoSEQ multiplex PCR; TCRdb keeps only in-frame clonotypes and omits some of them. The sample holds tens of thousands of clones, more than 80% seen once. The material was PBMCs, obtained before nivolumab (anti-PD-1) treatment. The receptors here all came from a person between 40 and 85 years old with oral cavity squamous cell carcinoma.

This clone was observed once. The rearrangement joins TRBV6-6 to TRBJ2-7; the D is unclear. V was cut by 2 bases and J by 6 bases, with 11 bases left in between. This CDR3 is 13 amino acids long. CDR1 MNHNY and CDR2 SVGAGI come from the germline V gene (reference sequence). The DNA for the CDR3 is TGTGCCAGCAGTTACGGGATAGGCGCCGAGCAGTACTTC. Translation: CASSYGIGAEQYF.

A few counts support this clone. The CDR3 nucleotides read TGTGCCAGCAGTCCAGGCGACAGGGAGGCGGAAAAACTGTTTTTT. This translates into CASSPGDREAEKLFF. The rearrangement links TRBV6-1 to TRBJ1-4; 7 bases agree with TRBD1. This CDR3 comprises 15 residues. Germline lookup yields CDR1 MNHNS and CDR2 SASEGT. Trimming took 5 bases from V and 8 from J; bases not matched to a gene: 11.

This chain joins TRBV6-5 and TRBJ1-5; unclear D gene. This CDR3 spans 14 amino acids. Per germline, CDR1 MNHEY and CDR2 SVGAGI. The V gene lost 5 bases and the J gene lost 3 bases, with 11 bases spanning the gap. CDR3 in amino acids: CASSAGRNNQPQHF. Here the CDR3 DNA reads TGTGCCAGCAGTGCCGGGAGGAACAATCAGCCCCAGCATTTT.

This chain uses TRBV2 with TRBJ2-1; D possibly corresponds to TRBD1 (6 bases). Trimming took off 2 bases at V and 0 bases at J, with 11 bases between the two ends. The CDR3 is 16 amino acids. The V gene's germline CDR1 is SNHLY and CDR2 FYNNEI. The CDR3 DNA sequence: TGTGCCAGCAGTGAACAGGGGCTAAGCTCCTACAATGAGCAGTTCTTC. This gives the protein CASSEQGLSSYNEQFF.

The rearrangement links TRBV2 to TRBJ2-1; 9 bases fit TRBD2. In germline, CDR1 is SNHLY, CDR2 FYNNEI. V was pared by 6 bases and J by 8 bases, with 11 bases of the junction left unmatched. The CDR3 has 15 residues. CDR3 in amino acids: CASSLTGLAFDEQFF. The CDR3 DNA reads TGTGCCAGCAGCCTGACGGGACTAGCTTTCGATGAGCAGTTCTTC.

The chain links TRBV5-1 to TRBJ2-3; D perhaps matches TRBD1 (6 bases). Germline loops: CDR1 SGHRS, CDR2 YFSETQ. V dropped 4 bases and J dropped 3 bases, with 18 bases sitting between them. The CDR3 has 16 residues. The DNA of the CDR3 is TGCGCCAGCAGCCTGAAGACAGGCCTCGTGACAGATACGCAGTATTTT. Protein product: CASSLKTGLVTDTQYF.

V gene TRBV29-1 combines with J gene TRBJ1-1; D not resolved. Germline V lookup: CDR1 SQVTM, CDR2 ANQGSEA. V lost 5 bases to trimming and J lost 1 base, with 14 bases between them. The CDR3 is 14 amino acids. CDR3 DNA: TGCAGCGTTTCTAGATCCACTCCGAACACTGAAGCTTTCTTT. Amino acid sequence: CSVSRSTPNTEAFF.

The chain carries TRBV9 and TRBJ1-1, with 9 bases lining up with TRBD1. The V segment lost 2 bases and the J segment 7 bases; nucleotides outside the gene matches: 3. This CDR3 is built from 13 residues. The V gene's germline CDR1 is SGDLS and CDR2 YYNGEE. CDR3 nucleotide sequence: TGTGCCAGCAGCGTGGGACAGGGTGGTGAAGCTTTCTTT. Protein product: CASSVGQGGEAFF.

This clone showed up just a few times. This chain joins TRBV7-3 and TRBJ2-2, with 7 bases that match TRBD2. The length of the CDR3 is 16 residues. Germline-derived CDR1 and CDR2 are SGHTA and FQGTGA. J gave up 3 bases and V 1 base, and 5 bases lay outside the gene matches. CDR3 amino acids: CASSLRRGGDTGELFF. The CDR3 DNA reads TGTGCCAGCAGCTTAAGGAGGGGAGGGGACACCGGGGAGCTGTTTTTT. The full variable domain, completed using reference TRBV7-3 and TRBJ2-2, is GAGVSQTPSNKVTEKGKYVELRCDPISGHTALYWYRQSLGQGPEFLIYFQGTGAADDSGLPNDRFFAVRPEGSVSTLKIQRTERGDSAVYLCASSLRRGGDTGELFFGEGSRLTVL.

The chain uses TRBV19 and TRBJ2-5, with a tentative D call TRBD1 (5 bases). Trimming removed 4 bases at V and 3 bases at J, with 9 bases between. The CDR3 length is 13 residues. Germline V lookup: CDR1 LNHDA, CDR2 SQIVND (reference sequence). The CDR3 sequence: CASSTAGKETQYF. CDR3 DNA sequence: TGTGCCAGTAGTACCGCAGGGAAAGAGACCCAGTACTTC. The full variable domain, completed using reference TRBV19 and TRBJ2-5, is DGGITQSPKYLFRKEGQNVTLSCEQNLNHDAMYWYRQDPGQGLRLIYYSQIVNDFQKGDIAEGYSVSREKKESFPLTVTSAQKNPTAFYLCASSTAGKETQYFGPGTRLLVL.

This clone was recorded only once. The chain employs TRBV29-1 and TRBJ2-7; 9 positions agree with TRBD1. The J segment lost 7 bases and the V segment lost 6 bases, leaving 16 bases of the junction unmatched. The CDR3 is 15 amino acids. CDR1 and CDR2 from the germline V gene are SQVTM and ANQGSEA. This chain's CDR3 is CSVAPRRTGVVEQYF. The CDR3 nucleotides are TGCAGCGTAGCGCCCCGTCGGACAGGGGTAGTGGAGCAGTACTTC.

Written as DNA, the CDR3 is TGTGCCAGCAGCTTGGTTGGGTATGGCTACACCTTC. Translation: CASSLVGYGYTF. The chain joins TRBV5-6 to TRBJ1-2; no clear D gene. This CDR3 spans 12 amino acids. Germline-derived CDR1 and CDR2 are SGHDT and YYEEEE. The V end was cut by 0 bases, the J end by 5 bases, with 5 bases between.

The chain recombines TRBV6-6 with TRBJ2-5, with D possibly being TRBD2 (7 bases). Per germline, CDR1 MNHNY and CDR2 SVGAGI (reference sequence). V was pared by 2 bases and J by 5 bases, with 12 bases between. This CDR3 has 14 residues. DNA for the CDR3: TGTGCCAGCAGTTACAGGGGGGGTGGCGAGACCCAGTACTTC. Encoded protein: CASSYRGGGETQYF.

This clone was detected only once. The chain employs TRBV5-1 and TRBJ1-3, with a tentative D call TRBD1 (6 bases). V lost 7 bases, J lost 0 bases, and 11 bases lay in between. Germline V gene lookup returns CDR1 SGHRS and CDR2 YFSETQ. The CDR3 is 14 amino acids. CDR3 sequence: CASSRDNSGNTIYF. DNA for the CDR3: TGCGCCAGCTCCAGGGACAACTCTGGAAACACCATATATTTT.

The V and J genes are TRBV30 and TRBJ2-1, with 13 bases lining up with TRBD2. Per the germline V gene, CDR1 is GTSNPN and CDR2 is SVGIG (reference sequence). J was trimmed by 12 bases and V by 0 bases; bases with no gene match: 8. The CDR3 extends over 15 amino acids. As DNA, the CDR3 is TGTGCCTGGAGTGTGCTAGGACTAGCGGGAGTTGGGCAGTTCTTC. Protein sequence: CAWSVLGLAGVGQFF.

The chain employs TRBV27 and TRBJ2-5; 14 positions agree with TRBD2. Germline V lookup: CDR1 MNHEY, CDR2 SMNVEV (reference sequence). V shed 4 bases, J shed 5 bases, and the junction held 6 bases outside the gene matches. The CDR3 totals 16 residues. Here the CDR3 reads CASSSLTSGRGETQYF. CDR3 DNA sequence: TGTGCCAGCAGTTCCTTGACTAGCGGGAGGGGGGAGACCCAGTACTTC.

The chain has TRBV7-2 and TRBJ2-7; no clear D. The CDR3 sequence is 14 residues long. The germline V gene encodes CDR1 SGHTA and CDR2 FQGNSA. Trimming cost V 1 base and J 3 bases, with 10 bases left between them. CDR3 loop: CASSLGFKGYEQYF. The CDR3 region has the DNA TGTGCCAGCAGCTTAGGGTTCAAGGGCTACGAGCAGTACTTC. Using reference TRBV7-2 and TRBJ2-7 for the parts outside the CDR3, the full variable domain is GAGVSQSPSNKVTEKGKDVELRCDPISGHTALYWYRQSLGQGLEFLIYFQGNSAPDKSGLPSDRFSAERTGGSVSTLTIQRTQQEDSAVYLCASSLGFKGYEQYFGPGTRLTVT.

This chain connects TRBV2 to TRBJ1-1; D might be TRBD1 (5 bases). Germline lookup yields CDR1 SNHLY and CDR2 FYNNEI. The CDR3 is made up of 14 amino acids. Deletions cut 6 bases from V and 1 base from J, with 12 bases between. The CDR3 spells CASRSRVPNTEAFF. The CDR3 DNA sequence: TGTGCCAGCAGGAGCAGGGTCCCGAACACTGAAGCTTTCTTT. The whole variable domain, remainder taken from reference TRBV2 and TRBJ1-1, is EPEVTQTPSHQVTQMGQEVILRCVPISNHLYFYWYRQILGQKVEFLVSFYNNEISEKSEIFDDQFSVERPDGSNFTLKIRSTKLEDSAMYFCASRSRVPNTEAFFGQGTRLTVV.